What follows are 25 T cell receptor beta chains derived from one specimen sequenced in a study of T cells in women clearing cervical HPV infection. Some clones are missing from TCRdb's copy, which holds only in-frame ones; the method was immunoSEQ multiplex PCR. This listing includes fewer than 30,000 clones. Sequencing was done on a sample of blood buffy coat. These receptors originate from a woman between 18 and 75 years old with a cervical HPV16 infection that either progressed to CIN3+ or cleared (not recorded which).

Of note for this clone: With the read ending 3 residues before the CDR3 end, the germline J gene is used to fill in that end. The rearrangement uses TRBV19 and TRBJ1-1; D not resolved. Trimming removed 10 bases from V and 5 bases from J, with 11 bases in between. Germline V gene lookup returns CDR1 LNHDA and CDR2 SQIVND (reference sequence). This CDR3 has 11 amino acids. The CDR3 DNA, read in part, is TGTGCCATAATAAGAGGGACTGAA. Translating gives CAIIRGTE. Given in full, the CDR3 is CAIIRGTEAFF.

In the case of this clone: The CDR3 extends 3 residues past the end of the read, so its final part is completed from the germline J gene. The chain links TRBV7-7 to TRBJ2-2; D unresolved. CDR1 is SSHAT, CDR2 FNYEAQ, per germline (reference sequence). V shed 1 base and J shed 6 bases, with 6 bases lying between them. The CDR3 has 13 residues. The CDR3 loop reads CASSLDTAGELFF. Partial CDR3 DNA: TGTGCCAGCAGCTTAGATACTGCCGGGGAG.

In regard to this clone: The CDR3 end lies 3 residues beyond the end of the read and is filled in from the germline J gene. The chain joins TRBV6-1 to TRBJ2-3; D is undetermined. Germline V lookup: CDR1 MNHNS, CDR2 SASEGT. This CDR3 contains 16 residues. V lost 1 base, J lost 2 bases, and 13 bases lay in between. The DNA read from the CDR3 is TGTGCCAGCAGTGAAGAGGGCTACAGCAACACAGATACG. The encoded protein is CASSEEGYSNTDT. The CDR3 in its entirety is CASSEEGYSNTDTQYF.

In the case of this clone: Read sequence stops 3 residues before the CDR3 end, and the germline J gene provides the missing end. The rearrangement uses TRBV2 and TRBJ1-2; D is unclear. Germline V gives CDR1 SNHLY, CDR2 FYNNEI. This CDR3 contains 13 residues. CDR3 bases read: TGTGCCAGCATGGCGGGAGCTTTCTACGAC. Translating gives CASMAGAFYD. The full CDR3 protein is CASMAGAFYDYTF.

On this clone: The CDR3 end lies 3 residues beyond the end of the read and is filled in from the germline J gene. The rearrangement uses TRBV28 and TRBJ2-7, with unresolved D. Germline CDR1 MDHEN, CDR2 SYDVKM. The CDR3 is made up of 12 amino acids. Trimming pared 3 bases from V and 3 bases from J, leaving 6 bases between. The CDR3 DNA, read in part, is TGTGCCAGCAGTTTCTCCGTCTACGAG. It translates to CASSFSVYE. The entire CDR3 protein is CASSFSVYEQYF.

Details on this clone: Read data end 3 residues before the CDR3 end; the end is taken from the germline J gene. The chain uses TRBV9 and TRBJ2-1, with 8 bases matching TRBD2. V shed 2 bases and J 4 bases; nucleotides not matched to a gene: 8. Germline-derived CDR1 and CDR2 are SGDLS and YYNGEE. The CDR3 consists of 16 residues. The CDR3 sequence: CASSVGSGTPYNEQFF. The part of the CDR3 DNA that was read is TGTGCCAGCAGCGTCGGTAGCGGGACTCCATACAATGAG.

As for this clone: The observed sequence ends 3 residues before the CDR3 terminus, with the missing tail filled in from the germline J gene. The chain uses TRBV20-1 and TRBJ2-3; TRBD2 agrees at 10 bases. Germline loops: CDR1 DFQATT, CDR2 SNEGSKA (reference sequence). The CDR3 has 18 amino acids. Trimming removed 1 base from V and 2 bases from J; junction bases left unmatched: 12. This CDR3 is CSARAFGSGRAPTDTQYF. The part of the CDR3 DNA that was read is TGCAGTGCTAGAGCATTTGGGAGCGGGAGGGCCCCCACAGATACG.

The chain's CDR3 is CASSHYRGRETQYF. The covered CDR3 bases are TGTGCCAGCAGCCACTACAGGGGGCGGGAGACG. The chain is built from TRBV7-6 and TRBJ2-3; 9 bases map to TRBD1. Read coverage stops 3 residues before the CDR3 terminus; the germline J gene supplies the remainder. Germline CDR1 SGHVS, CDR2 FNYEAQ. The CDR3 sequence is 14 residues long.

Notes on this clone: The read comes to an end 3 residues before the CDR3 does, leaving the germline J gene to fill in the end. The chain recombines TRBV18 with TRBJ1-1; TRBD1 might be the D (6 bases). Germline V gene lookup returns CDR1 KGHSH and CDR2 LQKENI. Trimming took off 2 bases at V and 1 base at J, with 8 bases between the two ends. The CDR3 has 14 amino acids. The CDR3 sequence: CASSPGQRNTEAFF. The CDR3 DNA, read in part, is TGTGCCAGCTCACCAGGACAGAGGAACACTGAA.

Concerning this clone itself: The read comes to an end 3 residues before the CDR3 does, leaving the germline J gene to fill in the end. This chain connects TRBV18 to TRBJ2-2; possible D gene TRBD1, 6 bases. The CDR3 loop spans 15 amino acids. In germline, CDR1 is KGHSH, CDR2 LQKENI. The V gene lost 4 bases and the J gene lost 3 bases, with 12 bases spanning the gap. CDR3 residues: CASSRTQGDTGELFF. Incomplete CDR3 DNA: TGTGCCAGCTCACGCACACAGGGCGACACCGGGGAG.

For this clone: The missing CDR3 end, 3 residues past where the read stops, is filled in from the germline J gene. The chain employs TRBV18 and TRBJ1-6; TRBD1 might be the D (6 bases). V was shortened by 6 bases and J by 4 bases, with 16 bases between the two germline ends. Looked up from germline, CDR1 is KGHSH and CDR2 is LQKENI. CDR3 length: 16 residues. CDR3 sequence reads: CASSYLRGRYNSPLHF. The covered CDR3 bases are TGTGCCAGCTCTTACCTCAGGGGAAGATATAATTCACCC.

For this clone: The read terminates 3 residues ahead of where the CDR3 ends, so the germline J gene completes it. This rearrangement joins TRBV5-1 to TRBJ2-7, with 13 bases matching TRBD2. Germline V lookup: CDR1 SGHRS, CDR2 YFSETQ. The CDR3 is 17 residues long. V shed 3 bases, J shed 0 bases, and the junction held 6 bases outside the gene matches. The CDR3 loop is CASSSRGLAGSSYEQYF. Incomplete CDR3 DNA: TGCGCCAGCAGCTCGCGGGGACTAGCGGGGAGCTCCTACGAG.

Details on this clone: The read terminates 3 residues before the CDR3 end, so the remaining end is supplied by the germline J gene. The chain joins TRBV7-9 to TRBJ2-2; no firm D call. V lost 2 bases to trimming and J lost 0 bases, with 4 bases between them. The CDR3 totals 14 residues. Germline loops: CDR1 SEHNR, CDR2 FQNEAQ (reference sequence). This CDR3 is CASSLSTNTGELFF. CDR3 DNA, as far as it was read: TGTGCCAGCAGCTTATCAACGAACACCGGGGAG.

On this clone: The read ends 3 residues shy of where the CDR3 ends; the end is completed using the germline J gene. The chain couples TRBV4-1 to TRBJ2-6, with D possibly matching TRBD1 (6 bases). V dropped 4 bases and J dropped 0 bases, with 10 bases sitting between them. CDR3 size: 16 residues. CDR1 and CDR2 from the germline V gene are MGHRA and YSYEKL. The CDR3 bases that were read are TGCGCCAGCAGCCGACGGACAGCCTCTGGGGCCAACGTC. Translating it yields CASSRRTASGANV. From start to end, the CDR3 is CASSRRTASGANVLTF.

In regard to this clone: Read sequence stops 3 residues before the CDR3 end, and the germline J gene provides the missing end. This chain joins TRBV19 and TRBJ1-2, with D uncertain. The CDR3 contains 15 residues. Trimming removed 9 bases at V and 2 bases at J, with 19 bases between. Per the germline V gene, CDR1 is LNHDA and CDR2 is SQIVND (reference sequence). The CDR3 DNA, read in part, is TGTGCCAGCAAACGACTCCCTCGGGGAAACTATGGC. Translation: CASKRLPRGNYG. The whole CDR3 sequence reads CASKRLPRGNYGYTF.

For this clone: The read falls 3 residues short of the CDR3 end, and the missing part is taken from the germline J gene. This chain connects TRBV7-9 to TRBJ2-5, with a weak D call TRBD1 (6 bases). Germline loops: CDR1 SEHNR, CDR2 FQNEAQ (reference sequence). V was cut by 2 bases and J by 1 base, with 8 bases left in between. The CDR3 length is 14 residues. The covered CDR3 bases are TGTGCCAGCAGCTTACTGACAGGCCAAGAGACC. Translating gives CASSLLTGQET. In full, the CDR3 reads CASSLLTGQETQYF.

In the case of this clone: The CDR3 extends 3 residues past the end of the read, so its final part is completed from the germline J gene. This chain uses TRBV2 with TRBJ1-5; 7 bases are a match to TRBD1. This CDR3 has 15 amino acids. Trimming took 3 bases from V and 5 from J; bases not matched to a gene: 7. Germline V gene lookup returns CDR1 SNHLY and CDR2 FYNNEI. The CDR3 bases that were read are TGTGCCAGCAGTGAGGGCAGGGGGAGATATCAGCCC. Residues: CASSEGRGRYQP. The whole CDR3 region reads CASSEGRGRYQPQHF.

In the case of this clone: Read sequence stops 3 residues before the CDR3 end, and the germline J gene provides the missing end. This chain connects TRBV6-1 to TRBJ2-7; 8 bases agree with TRBD1. The V and J ends lost 3 bases and 3 bases, in that order; junction bases with no gene match: 7. The CDR3 consists of 15 residues. Germline lookup yields CDR1 MNHNS and CDR2 SASEGT. The covered CDR3 bases are TGTGCCAGCAGTGAGGCCGCAGGGGGCGTCTACGAG. As protein: CASSEAAGGVYE. The full CDR3 sequence reads CASSEAAGGVYEQYF.

About this clone: The read halts 3 residues ahead of the CDR3 end, with the missing end drawn from the germline J gene. The chain has TRBV7-9 and TRBJ2-7, with 7 bases that match TRBD1. Germline V gene data show CDR1 as SEHNR and CDR2 as FQNEAQ (reference sequence). The CDR3 extends over 12 amino acids. V shed 5 bases, J shed 6 bases, and the junction held 4 bases outside the gene matches. The CDR3 spells CASSLTGIEQYF. The DNA read from the CDR3 is TGTGCCAGCAGCCTGACAGGGATCGAG. The full variable domain, completed using reference TRBV7-9 and TRBJ2-7, is DTGVSQNPRHKITKRGQNVTFRCDPISEHNRLYWYRQTLGQGPEFLTYFQNEAQLEKSRLLSDRFSAERPKGSFSTLEIQRTEQGDSAMYLCASSLTGIEQYFGPGTRLTVT.

On this clone: The read falls 3 residues short of the CDR3 end, and the missing part is taken from the germline J gene. The gene calls are TRBV7-2 and TRBJ2-1; D not certain. Germline values: CDR1 SGHTA, CDR2 FQGNSA. V lost 3 bases and J 9 bases, leaving 6 bases between the germline ends. The CDR3 extends over 11 amino acids. The CDR3 here is CASSFKREQFF. The CDR3 bases that were read are TGTGCCAGCAGCTTTAAGCGTGAG.

With respect to this clone: The CDR3 extends 3 residues past the end of the read, so its final part is completed from the germline J gene. This chain links TRBV11-2 with TRBJ2-3; possible D gene TRBD2, 6 bases. CDR3 length: 14 amino acids. Germline lookup yields CDR1 SGHAT and CDR2 FQNNGV. The CDR3 bases that were read are TGTGCCAGCAGCTTAGACAGGACTAAAGAGACG. It encodes CASSLDRTKET. The CDR3 reads in full as CASSLDRTKETQYF.

Partial CDR3 DNA: TGCAGTGCTTTGGGGCCCAACCAAGAGACG. This gives the protein CSALGPNQET. The full CDR3 sequence reads CSALGPNQETQYF. This chain links TRBV20-1 with TRBJ2-3; tentatively, D is TRBD1 (5 bases). The read is 3 residues too short to cover the CDR3 end, so that end is filled in from the germline J gene. Germline V gene data show CDR1 as DFQATT and CDR2 as SNEGSKA (reference sequence). The CDR3 consists of 13 residues.

Of note for this clone: Read sequence stops 3 residues before the CDR3 end, and the germline J gene provides the missing end. The V gene is TRBV20-1, the J gene TRBJ2-1; 8 bases map to TRBD2. With V trimmed by 0 bases and J by 0 bases, 13 bases remained unmatched. Germline CDR1 reads DFQATT; CDR2 reads SNEGSKA (reference sequence). The length of the CDR3 is 19 residues. The CDR3 region is CSARDPGIPSGGSYNEQFF. CDR3 bases read: TGCAGTGCTAGAGATCCGGGGATCCCAAGCGGGGGCTCCTACAATGAG.

The CDR3 sequence is CSAKGQGNTEAFF. CDR3 DNA, as far as it was read: TGCAGTGCAAAGGGACAGGGGAACACTGAA. V is TRBV20-1 and J is TRBJ1-1, with TRBD1 matching 9 bases. The read ends 3 residues shy of where the CDR3 ends; the end is completed using the germline J gene. Germline V gene lookup returns CDR1 DFQATT and CDR2 SNEGSKA (reference sequence). The CDR3 totals 13 residues. The ends lost 6 bases at V and 1 base at J; junction bases unmatched: 3.

As for this clone: The observed sequence ends 3 residues before the CDR3 terminus, with the missing tail filled in from the germline J gene. The chain links TRBV18 to TRBJ2-1, with TRBD2 identical over 7 bases. J was trimmed by 0 bases and V by 3 bases; bases with no gene match: 8. In germline, CDR1 is KGHSH, CDR2 LQKENI. This CDR3 is built from 17 residues. Incomplete CDR3 DNA: TGTGCCAGCTCACCGGCTAGCGGCGCCGTCTCCTACAATGAG. It codes for CASSPASGAVSYNE. The entire CDR3 protein reads CASSPASGAVSYNEQFF.